One sample yielded the 31 T cell receptor beta chains listed below, sequenced in a study of shared clonotypes between healthy human individuals. Here immunoSEQ multiplex PCR was the method, and the copy in TCRdb shows in-frame clones only, minus some. The sample has roughly 2.6 million clones, approximately 90% seen once. The sample comprised naive CD4+ T cells sorted from blood. As for subset: CD45RA+ positively selected. Receptors originate from a man between 18 and 35 years old in good health.

The V and J genes are TRBV2 and TRBJ2-2; 8 nucleotides line up with TRBD2. The CDR3 contains 15 residues. V lost 7 bases and J lost 6; bases outside the gene matches: 10. Germline-derived CDR1 and CDR2 are SNHLY and FYNNEI. CDR3 bases: TGTGCCAGCACCGACCAGCGGGGGAGGGCCGGGGAGCTGTTTTTT. Translating gives CASTDQRGRAGELFF.

This chain joins TRBV10-3 and TRBJ1-5, with D maybe TRBD1 (5 bases). V gave up 3 bases and J gave up 7 bases, with 16 bases separating them. CDR1 is ENHRY and CDR2 is SYGVKD in the germline V gene. The CDR3 is 15 amino acids. CDR3 coding DNA: TGTGCCATCAGTGAATCTAGAGGGGTCGGGCAGCCCCAGCATTTT. Protein product: CAISESRGVGQPQHF.

The chain carries TRBV29-1 and TRBJ2-3; 9 nucleotides agree with TRBD2. Germline V lookup: CDR1 SQVTM, CDR2 ANQGSEA. There are 14 residues in the CDR3. V lost 4 bases, J lost 6 bases, and 8 bases stayed unmatched. The CDR3 protein is CSVVAGGPGDTQYF. CDR3 DNA: TGCAGCGTTGTTGCGGGGGGGCCGGGTGATACGCAGTATTTT.

As concerns this clone: Other DNA sequences of this sample code for an identical CDR3. This chain links TRBV7-9 with TRBJ2-4, with D uncertain. In germline, CDR1 is SEHNR, CDR2 FQNEAQ (reference sequence). The CDR3 is 14 amino acids. Trimming left V 0 bases short and J 0 bases short, with 3 bases between. This CDR3 reads CASSLAGAKNIQYF. The CDR3 nucleotides are TGTGCCAGCAGCTTAGCGGGAGCCAAAAACATTCAGTACTTC.

The chain couples TRBV5-1 to TRBJ2-2; D is ambiguous. The V gene lost 0 bases and the J gene lost 8 bases, with 14 bases spanning the gap. This CDR3 has 15 amino acids. CDR1 SGHRS and CDR2 YFSETQ come from the germline V gene. CDR3 amino acids: CASSLEGQVLGELFF. In DNA form, the CDR3 reads TGCGCCAGCAGCTTGGAAGGGCAGGTCTTAGGGGAGCTGTTTTTT.

The V call is TRBV5-1, the J call TRBJ1-1; D not resolved. The V end was cut by 4 bases, the J end by 6 bases, with 13 bases between. CDR1 is SGHRS and CDR2 is YFSETQ in the germline V gene. The CDR3 covers 13 residues. In nucleotides, the CDR3 is TGCGCCAGCAGCGGACGACCGGGATCTGAAGCTTTCTTT. It specifies CASSGRPGSEAFF.

The rearrangement uses TRBV6-6 and TRBJ1-4; D not resolved. This CDR3 has 15 amino acids. CDR1 and CDR2 (germline): MNHNY, SVGAGI (reference sequence). With 0 bases removed from V and 4 bases from J, the gap between germline ends came to 9 bases. CDR3 nucleotide sequence: TGTGCCAGCAGTTACTCGTCTGGGAATAATGAAAAACTGTTTTTT. It encodes CASSYSSGNNEKLFF.

V and J are TRBV7-2 and TRBJ1-1; 7 nucleotides align to TRBD1. The germline V gene encodes CDR1 SGHTA and CDR2 FQGNSA. With V trimmed by 5 bases and J by 3 bases, 6 bases remained unmatched. This CDR3 is 14 amino acids long. Here the CDR3 DNA reads TGTGCCAGCAGCCGGGGACAGTGGGACACTGAAGCTTTCTTT. Translation gives CASSRGQWDTEAFF.

The rearrangement uses TRBV2 and TRBJ2-2, with D unresolved. Germline CDR1 is SNHLY and CDR2 is FYNNEI. There are 14 residues in the CDR3. V was cut by 6 bases and J by 8 bases, with 16 bases left in between. The CDR3 DNA is TGTGCCAGCAGCGTTGGACCCCTCGGGGGGGAGCTGTTTTTT. This gives the protein CASSVGPLGGELFF.

CDR3 bases: TGCGCCAGCAGCTTGACGGGTTTCCCTGAAGCTTTCTTT. Its translation is CASSLTGFPEAFF. The chain has TRBV5-1 and TRBJ1-1; D call uncertain. CDR1 is SGHRS, CDR2 YFSETQ, per germline. CDR3 length: 13 residues. The V gene lost 1 base and the J gene lost 6 bases, with 10 bases spanning the gap.

The rearrangement uses TRBV18 and TRBJ2-4; no firm D call. Trimming removed 3 bases from V and 0 bases from J, with 6 bases in between. The CDR3 is made up of 14 amino acids. In germline, CDR1 is KGHSH, CDR2 LQKENI. CDR3 nucleotides: TGTGCCAGCTCACCCCCCGCAGCCAAAAACATTCAGTACTTC. Residues: CASSPPAAKNIQYF.

The count of this clone is one. The chain joins TRBV25-1 to TRBJ2-5; tentatively, D is TRBD1 or TRBD2 (5 bases each). Germline V gives CDR1 MGHDK, CDR2 SYGVNS. The CDR3 spans 15 residues. V gave up 4 bases and J gave up 4 bases, with 16 bases separating them. The CDR3 is CASSAGTKGLETQYF. DNA for the CDR3: TGTGCCAGCAGTGCCGGGACGAAAGGCCTAGAGACCCAGTACTTC.

The chain uses TRBV5-1 and TRBJ1-3; TRBD1 matches at 9 bases. The CDR3 runs to 15 residues. Germline CDR1 is SGHRS and CDR2 is YFSETQ. Germline trimming cut 3 bases from V and 6 bases from J; bases unmatched to any gene: 7. The CDR3, as DNA: TGCGCCAGCAGCTGGGGACAGGGCCTGTCAAACACCATATATTTT. Its translation is CASSWGQGLSNTIYF.

The rearrangement uses TRBV5-1 and TRBJ1-1; unclear D gene. The CDR3 totals 12 residues. V was cut by 7 bases and J by 6 bases, with 13 bases left in between. Germline CDR1 and CDR2: SGHRS and YFSETQ. The CDR3 bases are TGCGCCAGCCGCTCCCTTAATCCTGAAGCTTTCTTT. It encodes CASRSLNPEAFF.

CDR3 DNA: TGTGCCAGCAGCAGGACAGGGAAAGATTCACCCCTCCACTTT. It is translated as CASSRTGKDSPLHF. The chain carries TRBV6-5 and TRBJ1-6; 8 nucleotides match TRBD1. The J segment lost 8 bases and the V segment lost 6 bases, leaving 6 bases of the junction unmatched. Germline V gene sequence: CDR1 MNHEY, CDR2 SVGAGI. The CDR3 is made up of 14 amino acids.

The chain joins TRBV18 to TRBJ2-1, with 10 bases aligning to TRBD2. Trimming took 3 bases from V and 5 from J; bases not matched to a gene: 4. The germline CDR1 and CDR2 sequences are KGHSH and LQKENI. The CDR3 is 15 residues long. The CDR3 DNA follows: TGTGCCAGCTCACCCGGGACTAGCGTAAACAATGAGCAGTTCTTC. Amino acid sequence: CASSPGTSVNNEQFF.

The chain joins TRBV5-5 to TRBJ1-3; D uncertain. Trimming removed 3 bases at V and 2 bases at J, with 18 bases between. The CDR3 sequence is 17 residues long. The germline V gene has CDR1 SGHKS and CDR2 YYEKEE (reference sequence). In nucleotides, the CDR3 is TGTGCCAGCAGCTGGGCCCCCGGAGCGCAAGCTGGAAACACCATATATTTT. Amino acid sequence: CASSWAPGAQAGNTIYF.

The genes are TRBV7-9 and TRBJ2-1; maybe TRBD1 (6 bases). The V gene lost 5 bases and the J gene lost 15 bases, with 20 bases spanning the gap. CDR1 and CDR2 from the germline V gene are SEHNR and FQNEAQ (reference sequence). The CDR3 contains 13 residues. CDR3 bases: TGTGCCAGCAGCCGTACCATCATGACAGGTCGGTTCTTC. Protein: CASSRTIMTGRFF.

The chain is built from TRBV7-9 and TRBJ2-7; TRBD2 aligns across 10 bases. CDR1 and CDR2 from the germline V gene are SEHNR and FQNEAQ (reference sequence). The CDR3 length is 15 residues. J was trimmed by 6 bases and V by 4 bases; bases with no gene match: 9. CDR3 nucleotides: TGTGCCAGCAGCTCCGTAGCTAGCGGGAGAGCCGAGCAGTACTTC. Translating gives CASSSVASGRAEQYF.

V and J are TRBV2 and TRBJ2-2, with TRBD2 matching over 13 bases. Trimming took 6 bases from V and 7 from J; bases not matched to a gene: 5. The germline gives CDR1 SNHLY, CDR2 FYNNEI. This CDR3 contains 15 residues. CDR3 protein: CASRGTSGALGELFF. The CDR3 DNA reads TGTGCCAGCAGGGGGACTAGCGGGGCTCTCGGGGAGCTGTTTTTT.

The rearrangement uses TRBV9 and TRBJ2-1, with D uncertain. Germline CDR1 reads SGDLS; CDR2 reads YYNGEE. The CDR3 runs 15 residues. V lost 5 bases and J 0 bases, leaving 12 bases between the germline ends. CDR3 amino acids: CASSTSWSSYNEQFF. The CDR3 DNA follows: TGTGCCAGCAGTACCTCGTGGAGCTCCTACAATGAGCAGTTCTTC.

The V and J genes are TRBV5-1 and TRBJ2-2; D remains unclear. The CDR3 contains 15 residues. Germline lookup yields CDR1 SGHRS and CDR2 YFSETQ. Trimming took off 0 bases at V and 0 bases at J, with 6 bases between the two ends. The CDR3 reads CASSLVQTNTGELFF. The CDR3 DNA sequence: TGCGCCAGCAGCTTGGTGCAGACGAACACCGGGGAGCTGTTTTTT.

V and J are TRBV5-1 and TRBJ2-6, with 10 bases fitting TRBD1. The CDR3 spans 16 residues. J lost 0 bases, V lost 7 bases, and 4 bases had no gene match. Germline CDR1 and CDR2: SGHRS and YFSETQ. The CDR3 here is CASGDRGSSGANVLTF. The DNA of the CDR3 is TGCGCCAGCGGGGACAGGGGAAGCTCTGGGGCCAACGTCCTGACTTTC.

The V call is TRBV6-5, the J call TRBJ2-2; a possible D gene is TRBD1 (6 bases). V was cut by 5 bases and J by 1 base, with 11 bases left in between. The germline V gene has CDR1 MNHEY and CDR2 SVGAGI. The CDR3 is 15 amino acids. The DNA of the CDR3 is TGTGCCAGCAGTCTGAGGACAGTGAACACCGGGGAGCTGTTTTTT. The encoded protein is CASSLRTVNTGELFF.

This clone appeared once. V gene TRBV27 combines with J gene TRBJ1-3; 9 bases are a match to TRBD1. V shed 5 bases, J shed 4 bases, and the junction held 9 bases outside the gene matches. Germline CDR1 MNHEY, CDR2 SMNVEV (reference sequence). This CDR3 region has 16 residues. The CDR3 loop is CASSARPGQGGNTIYF. The CDR3 DNA is TGTGCCAGCAGTGCACGCCCGGGACAGGGAGGAAACACCATATATTTT.

The V call is TRBV18, the J call TRBJ1-5; D gene unclear. Trimming removed 6 bases at V and 5 bases at J, with 11 bases between. The CDR3 consists of 13 residues. Germline CDR1 KGHSH, CDR2 LQKENI. The CDR3 nucleotides read TGTGCCAGCTCGGTAAGCCAAGATCAGCCCCAGCATTTT. Translating gives CASSVSQDQPQHF.

V gene TRBV6-5 combines with J gene TRBJ2-5; possible D gene TRBD2, 6 bases. V was trimmed by 0 bases and J by 7 bases, leaving 15 bases between them. Per germline, CDR1 MNHEY and CDR2 SVGAGI. CDR3 size: 15 residues. Written as DNA, the CDR3 is TGTGCCAGCAGTTACTCGTCGACGGTACTAGCGACCCAGTACTTC. Amino acid sequence: CASSYSSTVLATQYF.

A single count supports this clone. Additional DNA sequences in this sample encode the identical CDR3. The rearrangement links TRBV10-3 to TRBJ2-7; D unclear. V shed 10 bases and J shed 1 base, with 11 bases lying between them. The CDR3 covers 12 residues. Germline CDR1 is ENHRY and CDR2 is SYGVKD. CDR3 bases: TGTGCCACCCGGACGGATTCCTACGAGCAGTACTTC. It codes for CATRTDSYEQYF.

The chain carries TRBV14 and TRBJ2-7, with 9 bases that match TRBD1. The V segment lost 1 base and the J segment 6 bases; nucleotides outside the gene matches: 7. Looked up from germline, CDR1 is SGHDN and CDR2 is FVKESK. The length of the CDR3 is 15 residues. Written as DNA, the CDR3 is TGTGCCAGCAGCCAAGTAGGGACAGGGCCCGGCGAGCAGTACTTC. Translated: CASSQVGTGPGEQYF. Filled out from reference TRBV14 and TRBJ2-7, the complete variable domain reads EAGVTQFPSHSVIEKGQTVTLRCDPISGHDNLYWYRRVMGKEIKFLLHFVKESKQDESGMPNNRFLAERTGGTYSTLKVQPAELEDSGVYFCASSQVGTGPGEQYFGPGTRLTVT.

This clone was counted between two and nine times. The V gene is TRBV5-1, the J gene TRBJ1-6; a weak D match, TRBD1 (5 bases). The CDR3 runs 15 residues. V lost 2 bases to trimming and J lost 8 bases, with 14 bases between them. Germline loops: CDR1 SGHRS, CDR2 YFSETQ. CDR3 sequence: CASSFGRGGDSPLHF. The DNA for the CDR3 is TGCGCCAGCAGCTTTGGGCGGGGGGGTGATTCACCCCTCCACTTT.

The rearrangement uses TRBV19 and TRBJ2-7; TRBD1 agrees at 8 bases. CDR3 size: 15 residues. Germline CDR1 reads LNHDA; CDR2 reads SQIVND (reference sequence). V lost 0 bases, J lost 3 bases, and 4 bases stayed unmatched. CDR3 sequence (DNA): TGTGCCAGTAGTATAGAGGGGACAGGAGGCTACGAGCAGTACTTC. This sequence encodes CASSIEGTGGYEQYF.